The clone carrying this TCR beta chain was seen repeatedly, ten times or more. The antigen remains undetermined. This entry is derived from a study of CD8 T cells in ankylosing spondylitis. The study's findings and limits: Disease-linked clones bore a CD8+ phenotype and were relatively rare in peripheral blood. Earlier literature documents some of the motif variants in reactive arthritis synovial fluid and blood.

The V and J ends lost 6 bases and 8 bases respectively, with 14 bases between them. This CDR3 is built from 13 residues. One entry per CDR3 protein, called by TCRdb with MiXCR from the 5' RACE reads. This table has 200,000 to 300,000 distinct CDR3 sequences, roughly 32% appearing once. The TCR comes from a male donor with ankylosing spondylitis or in good health (not recorded which). Sequencing used blood, either unsorted or a sorted T cell fraction (not recorded which). V gene TRBV12-3 or TRBV12-4 combines with J gene TRBJ2-1; D possibly corresponds to TRBD2 (5 bases). Here the CDR3 reads CASRLGAQDEQFF. The CDR3 DNA is TGTGCCAGCAGACTAGGCGCCCAGGATGAGCAGTTCTTC.